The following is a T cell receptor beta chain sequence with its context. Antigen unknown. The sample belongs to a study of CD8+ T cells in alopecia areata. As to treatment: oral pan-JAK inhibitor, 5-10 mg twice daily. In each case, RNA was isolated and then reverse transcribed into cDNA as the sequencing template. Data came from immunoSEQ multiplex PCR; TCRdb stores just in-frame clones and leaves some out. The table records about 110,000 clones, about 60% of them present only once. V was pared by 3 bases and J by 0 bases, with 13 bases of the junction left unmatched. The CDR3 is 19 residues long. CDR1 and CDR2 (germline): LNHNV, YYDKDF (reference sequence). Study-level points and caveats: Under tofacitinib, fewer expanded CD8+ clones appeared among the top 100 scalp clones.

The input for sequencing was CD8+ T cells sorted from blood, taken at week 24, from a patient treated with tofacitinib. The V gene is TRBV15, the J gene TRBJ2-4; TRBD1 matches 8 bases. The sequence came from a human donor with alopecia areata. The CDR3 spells CATSSQGAWVDLAKNIQYF. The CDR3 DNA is TGTGCCACCAGCAGCCAGGGGGCGTGGGTCGACTTAGCCAAAAACATTCAGTACTTC.